This entry lists 31 T cell receptor beta chains sequenced from one sample in a study of shared clonotypes between healthy human individuals. Profiling relied on immunoSEQ multiplex PCR, and the TCRdb table lists in-frame clones only, not all of them. The table has roughly 2.2 million clones, around 93% seen once. Sequencing input: naive CD4+ T cells from PBMCs. Subset meaning: CD45RA+ positively selected. Source of these receptors: a man between 18 and 29 years old in good health. Some clones in this sample may be carry-over from other donors' samples.

The rearrangement joins TRBV6-7 to TRBJ2-7; a possible D gene is TRBD1 (6 bases). TRBV6-7 is an ORF for which the function is uncertain. With 8 bases removed from V and 3 bases from J, the gap between germline ends came to 17 bases. This CDR3 spans 14 amino acids. CDR3 in amino acids: CASDHYRVDYEQYF. The CDR3 nucleotides are TGTGCCAGCGATCATTACAGGGTCGACTACGAGCAGTACTTC.

About this clone itself: The identical CDR3 is also encoded by other nucleotide sequences in the sample. J is TRBJ2-5 and V is TRBV5-4, with 8 bases fitting TRBD2. This CDR3 contains 15 residues. J gave up 2 bases and V 0 bases, and 3 bases lay outside the gene matches. In germline, CDR1 is SGHNT, CDR2 YYREEE (reference sequence). The CDR3 DNA follows: TGTGCCAGCAGCTTGGGTTTAGCGGGACAAGAGACCCAGTACTTC. Its protein product is CASSLGLAGQETQYF.

Only one count was recorded for this clone. The chain has TRBV28 and TRBJ2-3; 8 bases line up with TRBD2. This CDR3 comprises 16 residues. Germline CDR1 reads MDHEN; CDR2 reads SYDVKM. Germline trimming cut 3 bases from V and 2 bases from J; bases unmatched to any gene: 7. CDR3 amino acids: CASSFGAGGSTDTQYF. CDR3 DNA sequence: TGTGCCAGCAGTTTTGGGGCGGGAGGTTCCACAGATACGCAGTATTTT.

The gene calls are TRBV6-5 and TRBJ2-2; D is unresolved. Germline CDR1 and CDR2: MNHEY and SVGAGI. The length of the CDR3 is 16 residues. Trimming cost V 0 bases and J 7 bases, with 15 bases left between them. CDR3 loop: CASSYSPGLSGGELFF. CDR3 in DNA: TGTGCCAGCAGTTACTCTCCAGGCCTGAGTGGCGGGGAGCTGTTTTTT.

The V call is TRBV7-9, the J call TRBJ1-2; D is undetermined. The CDR3 runs 16 residues. The germline V and J ends were trimmed by 4 bases and 0 bases, with 15 bases remaining between them. Germline V gene data show CDR1 as SEHNR and CDR2 as FQNEAQ (reference sequence). In DNA form, the CDR3 reads TGTGCCAGCAGCTCCGCGAGTTCCGTCACTAACTATGGCTACACCTTC. Translated: CASSSASSVTNYGYTF.

A note on this clone: This CDR3 is also generated by other DNA sequences in the sample. The chain carries TRBV19 and TRBJ1-5, with TRBD1 as a possible D gene (6 bases). Germline CDR1 and CDR2: LNHDA and SQIVND (reference sequence). The germline V and J ends were trimmed by 3 bases and 6 bases, with 15 bases remaining between them. This CDR3 is 15 amino acids long. The CDR3 DNA follows: TGTGCCAGTAGTATCGTGGGGGGGGGCGGTCAGCCCCAGCATTTT. It is translated as CASSIVGGGGQPQHF.

The genes are TRBV13 and TRBJ2-3, with 11 nucleotides matching TRBD2. Germline loops: CDR1 PRHDT, CDR2 FYEKMQ (reference sequence). This CDR3 has 15 residues. Trimming at V came to 3 bases and at J to 7 bases, leaving 6 bases not matched to a gene. CDR3: CASSLRLAGFNTQYF. The CDR3 DNA reads TGTGCCAGCAGCTTGAGACTAGCGGGATTTAATACGCAGTATTTT.

On this clone itself: Other DNA sequences in the sample encode the same CDR3. V gene TRBV5-1 combines with J gene TRBJ2-1, with D tentatively TRBD1 or TRBD2 (5 bases each). CDR3 length: 15 amino acids. Germline V CDR1 and CDR2: SGHRS, YFSETQ. V dropped 0 bases and J dropped 2 bases, with 9 bases sitting between them. For the CDR3, the DNA is TGCGCCAGCAGCTTGGGGGGGTCCCCCTACAATGAGCAGTTCTTC. It translates to CASSLGGSPYNEQFF.

The V gene is TRBV28, the J gene TRBJ1-5; D not resolved. Looked up from germline, CDR1 is MDHEN and CDR2 is SYDVKM. The CDR3 has 13 residues. Trimming stripped 5 bases from V and 7 bases from J, with 12 bases between. CDR3 sequence: CASSPVLGQPQHF. CDR3 DNA sequence: TGTGCCAGCAGTCCGGTTCTGGGGCAGCCCCAGCATTTT.

The V gene is TRBV5-1, the J gene TRBJ2-7, with D possibly being TRBD1 (6 bases). The germline gives CDR1 SGHRS, CDR2 YFSETQ. The CDR3 is 15 amino acids. Trimming took off 0 bases at V and 1 base at J, with 11 bases between the two ends. The CDR3 is CASSLELQGSYEQYF. The DNA of the CDR3 is TGCGCCAGCAGCTTGGAATTGCAGGGGTCCTACGAGCAGTACTTC.

A remark on this clone: This specimen includes other DNA sequences encoding the same CDR3. This chain uses TRBV6-6 with TRBJ1-2, with D possibly matching TRBD1 (5 bases). In germline, CDR1 is MNHNY, CDR2 SVGAGI (reference sequence). The CDR3 is 13 amino acids. The V and J ends lost 5 bases and 0 bases respectively, with 7 bases between them. The CDR3 nucleotides are TGTGCCAGCAGTCTGACAGCTAACTATGGCTACACCTTC. Its protein is CASSLTANYGYTF.

The rearrangement uses TRBV6-1 and TRBJ2-2; D is unclear. Germline V CDR1 and CDR2: MNHNS, SASEGT. This CDR3 comprises 13 residues. V was clipped by 6 bases and J by 6 bases, with 11 bases between them. For the CDR3, the DNA is TGTGCCAGCAGGAGGAATTCTCCCGGGGAGCTGTTTTTT. It yields the protein CASRRNSPGELFF.

This clone was observed once. J is TRBJ2-5 and V is TRBV2; tentative D call: TRBD2 (6 bases). The CDR3 has 15 residues. Per germline, CDR1 SNHLY and CDR2 FYNNEI. V dropped 1 base and J dropped 2 bases, with 11 bases sitting between them. CDR3 sequence (DNA): TGTGCCAGCAGTGAAGATGGGGGGAGGCAAGAGACCCAGTACTTC. Translated: CASSEDGGRQETQYF.

For the CDR3, the DNA is TGTGCCAGTAGTATCCCCGCAGGGAACACTGAAGCTTTCTTT. Residues: CASSIPAGNTEAFF. J is TRBJ1-1 and V is TRBV19; D is uncertain. Trimming left V 3 bases short and J 1 base short, with 9 bases between. The germline CDR1 and CDR2 sequences are LNHDA and SQIVND (reference sequence). The CDR3 spans 14 residues.

For the CDR3, the DNA is TGCAGCGTTTGGGAGGGGCATAAATCCGGGGAGCTGTTTTTT. As protein: CSVWEGHKSGELFF. V gene TRBV29-1 combines with J gene TRBJ2-2, with 7 positions matching TRBD2. CDR3 size: 14 residues. Germline V gene sequence: CDR1 SQVTM, CDR2 ANQGSEA. V shed 5 bases, J shed 6 bases, and the junction held 9 bases outside the gene matches.

V gene TRBV30 combines with J gene TRBJ1-2; 9 bases are a match to TRBD1. Germline CDR1 is GTSNPN and CDR2 is SVGIG (reference sequence). V lost 2 bases and J lost 8; bases outside the gene matches: 9. The CDR3 sequence is 14 residues long. The CDR3 DNA reads TGTGCCTGGAGTCCCGGGACAGGGTGGAGCGGCTACACCTTC. Translation gives CAWSPGTGWSGYTF.

J is TRBJ1-4 and V is TRBV18; D gene ambiguous. CDR1 KGHSH and CDR2 LQKENI come from the germline V gene. The CDR3 spans 15 residues. V lost 5 bases and J lost 6, with 16 bases in between. The CDR3 loop reads CASSGRQPGDEKLFF. CDR3 sequence (DNA): TGTGCCAGCTCAGGGAGGCAACCAGGCGATGAAAAACTGTTTTTT.

The chain links TRBV7-2 to TRBJ2-2; 9 nucleotides match TRBD1. The CDR3 is 16 residues long. The germline CDR1 and CDR2 sequences are SGHTA and FQGNSA. The V segment lost 5 bases and the J segment 2 bases; nucleotides outside the gene matches: 6. CDR3: CASSTRTGVNTGELFF. CDR3 DNA sequence: TGTGCCAGCAGCACCCGGACAGGGGTTAACACCGGGGAGCTGTTTTTT.

V gene TRBV28 combines with J gene TRBJ2-1; 7 bases line up with TRBD2. Germline CDR1 reads MDHEN; CDR2 reads SYDVKM. The CDR3 is 15 amino acids. With 3 bases clipped from V and 8 bases from J, the junction kept 10 bases outside the gene matches. In DNA form, the CDR3 reads TGTGCCAGCAGTTTCGCCTCCCCCGCGGGGGATGAGCAGTTCTTC. This sequence encodes CASSFASPAGDEQFF.

The V gene is TRBV7-8, the J gene TRBJ2-1, with 7 bases matching TRBD1. The V and J ends lost 5 bases and 0 bases, in that order; junction bases with no gene match: 4. CDR1 is SGHVS and CDR2 is FQNEAQ in the germline V gene. The CDR3 contains 15 residues. Written as DNA, the CDR3 is TGTGCCAGCAGCACCCGACAGGGCTCCTACAATGAGCAGTTCTTC. This gives the protein CASSTRQGSYNEQFF. Looking up the rest from reference TRBV7-8 and TRBJ2-1 gives the full variable domain: GAGVSQSPRYKVAKRGQDVALRCDPISGHVSLFWYQQALGQGPEFLTYFQNEAQLDKSGLPSDRFFAERPEGSVSTLKIQRTQQEDSAVYLCASSTRQGSYNEQFFGPGTRLTVL.

The chain links TRBV7-3 to TRBJ1-2; D is perhaps TRBD1 (5 bases). The CDR3 covers 14 residues. Germline V gene sequence: CDR1 SGHTA, CDR2 FQGTGA. V was trimmed by 5 bases and J by 6 bases, leaving 16 bases between them. The DNA of the CDR3 is TGTGCCAGCAGCGCGCGGGGGTCCACGCATGGCTACACCTTC. Amino acid sequence: CASSARGSTHGYTF.

This clone was detected only a few times. V and J are TRBV7-2 and TRBJ1-1, with D perhaps TRBD1 (6 bases). Germline V CDR1 and CDR2: SGHTA, FQGNSA. The CDR3 length is 15 residues. V was shortened by 8 bases and J by 0 bases, with 16 bases between the two germline ends. The CDR3 DNA is TGTGCCAGCCGGAGGGGGGTTGGGATGAACACTGAAGCTTTCTTT. Its translation is CASRRGVGMNTEAFF.

Remarks on this clone: Other DNA variants within this sample encode the same CDR3. The chain recombines TRBV7-2 with TRBJ1-5, with D possibly matching TRBD1 (5 bases). This CDR3 has 15 residues. Trimming took 1 base from V and 0 from J, leaving 7 bases between them. CDR1 and CDR2 from the germline V gene are SGHTA and FQGNSA. Written as DNA, the CDR3 is TGTGCCAGCAGCTTAGGGGGGAGTAGCAATCAGCCCCAGCATTTT. Amino acid sequence: CASSLGGSSNQPQHF.

V is TRBV2 and J is TRBJ2-5; perhaps TRBD1 as D (6 bases). Trimming shortened V by 6 bases and J by 5 bases, and 19 bases separated the two germline ends. In germline, CDR1 is SNHLY, CDR2 FYNNEI. The CDR3 is 15 residues long. The CDR3 loop is CASSLGQGGQETQYF. In DNA form, the CDR3 reads TGTGCCAGCAGCTTGGGACAAGGGGGTCAGGAGACCCAGTACTTC.

A note on this clone: The same CDR3 can be traced to other DNA sequences in this sample. The chain has TRBV20-1 and TRBJ1-2; 9 bases agree with TRBD1. Germline V gene sequence: CDR1 DFQATT, CDR2 SNEGSKA (reference sequence). Trimming cost V 6 bases and J 8 bases; bases outside gene matches: 4. CDR3 length: 11 amino acids. DNA of the CDR3: TGCAGTGCGGGACAGGGATCGGGCTACACCTTC. As protein: CSAGQGSGYTF.

J is TRBJ2-7 and V is TRBV28; D might be TRBD1 (5 bases). Germline V gene data show CDR1 as MDHEN and CDR2 as SYDVKM. CDR3 length: 14 amino acids. Trimming removed 6 bases from V and 5 bases from J, with 17 bases in between. The CDR3 here is CASRDWTQTNEQYF. The DNA for the CDR3 is TGTGCCAGCAGGGATTGGACACAAACCAACGAGCAGTACTTC.

The J gene is TRBJ2-5, the V gene TRBV4-3; tentative D call: TRBD2 (7 bases). The germline V gene encodes CDR1 LGHNA and CDR2 YSLEER. V was pared by 8 bases and J by 7 bases, with 23 bases between. The CDR3 length is 15 residues. CDR3 sequence (DNA): TGCGCCAGCCTCCCTCCGGGGGGCCCGGGAGGGACCCAGTACTTC. It yields the protein CASLPPGGPGGTQYF.

This chain uses TRBV10-3 with TRBJ2-2; 7 nucleotides line up with TRBD2. V lost 7 bases to trimming and J lost 6 bases; unmatched junction nucleotides: 11. The germline V gene has CDR1 ENHRY and CDR2 SYGVKD. The CDR3 loop spans 15 amino acids. The CDR3 nucleotides read TGTGCCATCACAAACCAGGCTAGCGGTTCCGGGGAGCTGTTTTTT. It codes for CAITNQASGSGELFF.

This clone was observed a single time. The rearrangement joins TRBV6-6 to TRBJ2-7, with D tentatively TRBD1 (6 bases). The CDR3 loop spans 14 amino acids. The V gene's germline CDR1 is MNHNY and CDR2 SVGAGI (reference sequence). The V end lost 3 bases, the J end lost 5 bases, and 14 bases lay between the germline ends. The CDR3: CASSYAGGRNEQYF. CDR3 DNA: TGTGCCAGCAGTTATGCTGGGGGCCGGAACGAGCAGTACTTC.

Comment on this clone: The identical CDR3 is also encoded by other nucleotide sequences in the sample. This sequence joins TRBV5-1 and TRBJ1-1, with 7 bases that match TRBD1. V lost 2 bases to trimming and J lost 1 base; unmatched junction nucleotides: 2. This CDR3 contains 14 residues. CDR1 SGHRS and CDR2 YFSETQ come from the germline V gene. The CDR3 here is CASSFRGQNTEAFF. CDR3 coding DNA: TGCGCCAGCAGCTTTAGGGGGCAGAACACTGAAGCTTTCTTT.

The CDR3 reads CASLRTGGHQPQHF. Here the CDR3 DNA reads TGTGCCAGCCTGAGGACAGGGGGCCATCAGCCCCAGCATTTT. The chain is built from TRBV6-1 and TRBJ1-5; TRBD1 matches at 11 bases. V lost 8 bases, J lost 5 bases, and 5 bases stayed unmatched. The V gene's germline CDR1 is MNHNS and CDR2 SASEGT. CDR3 length: 14 residues.